One and the same sample provided the 25 T cell receptor beta chains below, sequenced in a study of cytomegalovirus exposure and HLA in healthy donors. The PCR was carried out with 60 Vbeta primers and 13 Jbeta primers. The method was immunoSEQ multiplex PCR; TCRdb's version includes in-frame clones alone and lacks a portion of them. The profile shows some 160,000 clones, roughly 80% of them singletons. The sample taken for sequencing was PBMCs. Every receptor here comes from a male donor in good health and CMV-seropositive.

The gene calls are TRBV4-1 and TRBJ1-2, with D possibly matching TRBD1 (5 bases). V gave up 1 base and J gave up 8 bases, with 17 bases separating them. Germline CDR1 is MGHRA and CDR2 is YSYEKL. The CDR3 is 15 residues long. The CDR3 loop is CASSQGPWGGEGYTF. CDR3 in DNA: TGCGCCAGCAGCCAAGGACCCTGGGGGGGAGAAGGCTACACCTTC.

The chain links TRBV5-1 to TRBJ2-1; TRBD2 agrees at 7 bases. The length of the CDR3 is 17 residues. The V segment lost 1 base and the J segment 5 bases; nucleotides outside the gene matches: 12. CDR1 is SGHRS, CDR2 YFSETQ, per germline. The CDR3 DNA reads TGCGCCAGCAGCTTGAAGCGGGACGTGGTGGTGGACAATGAGCAGTTCTTC. This translates into CASSLKRDVVVDNEQFF.

The chain links TRBV5-6 to TRBJ2-3; D gene ambiguous. From germline, CDR1 is SGHDT and CDR2 YYEEEE. The CDR3 is 16 residues long. Trimming pared 0 bases from V and 1 base from J, leaving 12 bases between. The chain's CDR3 is CASSLGLSPGTDTQYF. The CDR3 bases are TGTGCCAGCAGCTTGGGACTTTCGCCTGGCACAGATACGCAGTATTTT.

The chain combines TRBV30 with TRBJ1-5; weak D call: TRBD1 (6 bases). Germline values: CDR1 GTSNPN, CDR2 SVGIG (reference sequence). The CDR3 contains 14 residues. Between the trimmed V and J ends, which lost 1 base and 7 bases, there was a span of 14 bases. The CDR3 here is CAWSEAGTRQPQHF. The DNA for the CDR3 is TGTGCCTGGAGTGAGGCAGGGACAAGGCAGCCCCAGCATTTT. The entire variable domain, with the rest obtained from reference TRBV30 and TRBJ1-5, is as follows: SQTIHQWPATLVQPVGSPLSLECTVEGTSNPNLYWYRQAAGRGLQLLFYSVGIGQISSEVPQNLSASRPQDRQFILSSKKLLLSDSGFYLCAWSEAGTRQPQHFGDGTRLSIL.

Remarks on this clone: Other DNA sequences from this sample encode an identical CDR3 as well. The chain uses TRBV11-2 and TRBJ2-5, with TRBD2 matching over 9 bases. This CDR3 is 16 amino acids long. From germline, CDR1 is SGHAT and CDR2 FQNNGV. With 2 bases clipped from V and 4 bases from J, the junction kept 8 bases outside the gene matches. Written as DNA, the CDR3 is TGTGCCAGCAGCTTACTAAGCGGGACTAGCAGAGAGACCCAGTACTTC. This encodes CASSLLSGTSRETQYF.

The V gene is TRBV5-1, the J gene TRBJ2-3, with 9 bases identical to TRBD1. Germline V gene data show CDR1 as SGHRS and CDR2 as YFSETQ. The V segment lost 3 bases and the J segment 5 bases; nucleotides outside the gene matches: 1. This CDR3 has 13 amino acids. CDR3 sequence (DNA): TGCGCCAGCAGCTCGGACAGGGGAGATACGCAGTATTTT. Its translation is CASSSDRGDTQYF. The full variable domain, with the rest looked up from reference TRBV5-1 and TRBJ2-3, is KAGVTQTPRYLIKTRGQQVTLSCSPISGHRSVSWYQQTPGQGLQFLFEYFSETQRNKGNFPGRFSGRQFSNSRSEMNVSTLELGDSALYLCASSSDRGDTQYFGPGTRLTVL.

The chain is built from TRBV7-2 and TRBJ2-7; D perhaps matches TRBD1 (6 bases). Germline CDR1 and CDR2: SGHTA and FQGNSA. The CDR3 length is 16 residues. Deletions cut 5 bases from V and 1 base from J, with 18 bases between. The CDR3 nucleotides are TGTGCCAGCAGCCATTCCGGGACATCAGCGTCCTACGAGCAGTACTTC. Protein product: CASSHSGTSASYEQYF.

The chain is built from TRBV30 and TRBJ1-1, with D possibly TRBD1 on 5 matching bases. Germline loops: CDR1 GTSNPN, CDR2 SVGIG (reference sequence). The germline V and J ends were trimmed by 1 base and 6 bases, with 12 bases remaining between them. This CDR3 is 13 amino acids long. This chain's CDR3 is CAWSGAGLAEAFF. The CDR3, as DNA: TGTGCCTGGAGTGGTGCAGGGTTAGCTGAAGCTTTCTTT.

The V and J genes are TRBV29-1 and TRBJ2-3; 10 positions match TRBD1. Trimming cost V 6 bases and J 4 bases; bases outside gene matches: 13. The CDR3 extends over 16 amino acids. Germline values: CDR1 SQVTM, CDR2 ANQGSEA. The CDR3 region has the DNA TGCAGCGTCCCACTACGGGACAGGGGAATCCCAGATACGCAGTATTTT. Protein sequence: CSVPLRDRGIPDTQYF.

The rearrangement links TRBV9 to TRBJ2-1; possibly TRBD1 for D (5 bases). The germline CDR1 and CDR2 sequences are SGDLS and YYNGEE. The CDR3 loop spans 15 amino acids. V was cut by 5 bases and J by 2 bases, with 14 bases left in between. CDR3 residues: CASSTTGFAYNEQFF. CDR3 nucleotides: TGTGCCAGCAGTACTACAGGTTTTGCCTACAATGAGCAGTTCTTC.

In regard to this clone: The junction and the germline gene differ at one end; a read error may be behind it. The gene calls are TRBV9 and TRBJ2-6; 7 positions agree with TRBD1. Looked up from germline, CDR1 is SGDLS and CDR2 is YYNGEE. The CDR3 totals 17 residues. The CDR3 DNA follows: TGTGCCAGCAGCCCGACAGGGAACCCCTCTGGGGCCAACGGCCTGACTTTC. Its translation is CASSPTGNPSGANGLTF.

The J gene is TRBJ2-1, the V gene TRBV4-3; tentative D call: TRBD2 (8 bases). CDR3 length: 16 amino acids. Germline-derived CDR1 and CDR2 are LGHNA and YSLEER. V lost 8 bases and J 5 bases, leaving 22 bases between the germline ends. DNA for the CDR3: TGCGCCAGCGCCCCCGCGGCGGGGGGACAGAACAATGAGCAGTTCTTC. It yields the protein CASAPAAGGQNNEQFF.

The chain employs TRBV7-4 and TRBJ1-5; tentatively, D is TRBD1 (5 bases). V dropped 5 bases and J dropped 2 bases, with 13 bases sitting between them. CDR3 length equals 15 residues. Germline V gives CDR1 SGHVT, CDR2 SQSDAQ. CDR3 protein: CASSPGGLGNQPQHF. The CDR3 DNA reads as TGTGCCAGCAGCCCTGGGGGGTTAGGCAATCAGCCCCAGCATTTT. Together with reference TRBV7-4 and TRBJ1-5, the CDR3 gives the full variable domain: GAGVSQSPRYKVAKRGRDVALRCDSISGHVTLYWYRQTLGQGSEVLTYSQSDAQRDKSGRPSGRFSAERPERSVSTLKIQRTEQGDSAVYLCASSPGGLGNQPQHFGDGTRLSIL.

The genes are TRBV19 and TRBJ2-1; 8 bases agree with TRBD2. The germline V gene has CDR1 LNHDA and CDR2 SQIVND (reference sequence). V shed 4 bases and J 9 bases; nucleotides not matched to a gene: 8. The CDR3 is made up of 14 amino acids. The CDR3 sequence: CASSRAGVSGEQFF. The CDR3, as DNA: TGTGCCAGTAGTAGAGCGGGAGTCTCGGGTGAGCAGTTCTTC. The full variable domain, in which reference TRBV19 and TRBJ2-1 provide the parts outside the CDR3, is DGGITQSPKYLFRKEGQNVTLSCEQNLNHDAMYWYRQDPGQGLRLIYYSQIVNDFQKGDIAEGYSVSREKKESFPLTVTSAQKNPTAFYLCASSRAGVSGEQFFGPGTRLTVL.

The V gene is TRBV5-1, the J gene TRBJ2-1; D possibly corresponds to TRBD2 (5 bases). CDR1 and CDR2 (germline): SGHRS, YFSETQ. The V gene lost 0 bases and the J gene lost 6 bases, with 10 bases spanning the gap. This CDR3 comprises 14 residues. For the CDR3, the DNA is TGCGCCAGCAGCTTGGATCCTAGCATCAATGAGCAGTTCTTC. It encodes CASSLDPSINEQFF.

The gene calls are TRBV4-3 and TRBJ2-2; D perhaps matches TRBD1 (6 bases). Trimming shortened V by 0 bases and J by 0 bases, and 11 bases separated the two germline ends. This CDR3 contains 17 residues. CDR1 is LGHNA, CDR2 YSLEER, per germline. Here the CDR3 reads CASSQESYRANTGELFF. CDR3 DNA: TGCGCCAGCAGCCAAGAATCCTACAGGGCGAACACCGGGGAGCTGTTTTTT.

The CDR3 DNA follows: TGTGCCAGCAGTTACTCTGACAGGGAAGATGCTTTCTTT. This sequence encodes CASSYSDREDAFF. J is TRBJ1-1 and V is TRBV6-5, with 7 nucleotides matching TRBD1. V shed 0 bases and J 11 bases; nucleotides not matched to a gene: 6. Germline V gene lookup returns CDR1 MNHEY and CDR2 SVGAGI. The CDR3 has 13 amino acids.

The chain recombines TRBV28 with TRBJ2-1; 9 bases are a match to TRBD2. In germline, CDR1 is MDHEN, CDR2 SYDVKM. The CDR3 is 12 residues long. The V gene end was trimmed by 5 bases and the J gene end by 10 bases; junction bases not matched to a gene: 3. CDR3 sequence (DNA): TGTGCCAGCAGTCCCCTAGCGGGAGAGCAGTTCTTC. Translated, it gives CASSPLAGEQFF.

The chain combines TRBV11-2 with TRBJ2-7, with TRBD1 identical over 8 bases. V shed 5 bases, J shed 3 bases, and the junction held 3 bases outside the gene matches. CDR1 SGHAT and CDR2 FQNNGV come from the germline V gene. This CDR3 contains 13 residues. The CDR3, as DNA: TGTGCCAGCAGCCGGGACAGGCTCTACGAGCAGTACTTC. Translating it yields CASSRDRLYEQYF.

The genes are TRBV11-2 and TRBJ2-7, with 11 nucleotides matching TRBD2. Trimming cost V 3 bases and J 3 bases; bases outside gene matches: 10. This CDR3 region has 17 residues. Germline V gives CDR1 SGHAT, CDR2 FQNNGV. The CDR3 sequence: CASSLLAGGGGIYEQYF. Written as DNA, the CDR3 is TGTGCCAGCAGCTTGCTAGCGGGAGGCGGCGGGATCTACGAGCAGTACTTC.

Relative to its sample, this clone is medium-sized. The chain joins TRBV27 to TRBJ2-7, with unresolved D. CDR1 is MNHEY, CDR2 SMNVEV, per germline (reference sequence). The V end was cut by 2 bases, the J end by 7 bases, with 15 bases between. The CDR3 is 14 residues long. The CDR3 spells CASSLGSSPREQYF. The CDR3 bases are TGTGCCAGCAGTTTAGGGTCAAGCCCCAGGGAGCAGTACTTC.

CDR3 amino acids: CASSTTGVSGFYEQYF. The DNA for the CDR3 is TGTGCCAGTAGTACCACCGGGGTCTCTGGCTTCTACGAGCAGTACTTC. The chain combines TRBV19 with TRBJ2-7; TRBD2 is a possible D gene (5 bases). Germline loops: CDR1 LNHDA, CDR2 SQIVND (reference sequence). The V end was cut by 4 bases, the J end by 3 bases, with 19 bases between. The CDR3 spans 16 residues.

The V and J genes are TRBV5-4 and TRBJ1-2, with 7 bases lining up with TRBD1. The CDR3 runs 15 residues. Germline trimming cut 4 bases from V and 4 bases from J; bases unmatched to any gene: 10. Germline CDR1 SGHNT, CDR2 YYREEE (reference sequence). CDR3 region: CASSQPNDRAYGYTF. CDR3 DNA sequence: TGTGCCAGCAGCCAACCCAACGACAGGGCCTATGGCTACACCTTC. Based on the CDR3 plus reference TRBV5-4 and TRBJ1-2, the full variable domain is ETGVTQSPTHLIKTRGQQVTLRCSSQSGHNTVSWYQQALGQGPQFIFQYYREEENGRGNFPPRFSGLQFPNYSSELNVNALELDDSALYLCASSQPNDRAYGYTFGSGTRLTVV.

The chain employs TRBV19 and TRBJ2-7; the match to TRBD2 covers 10 bases. This CDR3 has 13 residues. The V and J ends lost 5 bases and 6 bases, in that order; junction bases with no gene match: 4. CDR1 LNHDA and CDR2 SQIVND come from the germline V gene (reference sequence). The CDR3 DNA follows: TGTGCCAGTAGTGATTGGACTAGCGGCGAGCAGTACTTC. This translates into CASSDWTSGEQYF.

The DNA for the CDR3 is TGTGCCAGCAGCCGACAGGCCGCCTTCCCTGAAGCTTTCTTT. This gives the protein CASSRQAAFPEAFF. V usage is TRBV5-4 and J usage is TRBJ1-1, with D perhaps matching TRBD1 (6 bases). Trimming took off 4 bases at V and 6 bases at J, with 16 bases between the two ends. This CDR3 has 14 residues. In germline, CDR1 is SGHNT, CDR2 YYREEE (reference sequence).